The 25 T cell receptor beta chains below all came from one sample that was sequenced in a study of blood T cell repertoires in COVID-19. Produced via immunoSEQ multiplex PCR; TCRdb's table is partial and in-frame only. The data contain around 65,000 clones, around four fifths of them singletons. Sequenced input: peripheral blood. These receptors were taken from a human donor in a cohort sampled during active COVID-19.

The V gene is TRBV30, the J gene TRBJ1-6; 7 nucleotides agree with TRBD1. The V gene's germline CDR1 is GTSNPN and CDR2 SVGIG (reference sequence). CDR3 length: 14 amino acids. Trimming took 4 bases from V and 6 from J; bases not matched to a gene: 6. The CDR3 spells CAWNVQGSNSPLHF. The CDR3 region has the DNA TGTGCCTGGAACGTACAGGGGTCTAATTCACCCCTCCACTTT.

As DNA, the CDR3 is TGTGCCAGCTCAGGGGACATCTACAATGAGCAGTTCTTC. Translating it yields CASSGDIYNEQFF. The chain links TRBV18 to TRBJ2-1; D possibly corresponds to TRBD1 (6 bases). The CDR3 is 13 amino acids. Germline V gene data show CDR1 as KGHSH and CDR2 as LQKENI. V lost 5 bases and J 3 bases, leaving 8 bases between the germline ends. Supplemented by reference TRBV18 and TRBJ2-1, the full variable domain reads NAGVMQNPRHLVRRRGQEARLRCSPMKGHSHVYWYRQLPEEGLKFMVYLQKENIIDESGMPKERFSAEFPKEGPSILRIQQVVRGDSAAYFCASSGDIYNEQFFGPGTRLTVL.

The CDR3 spells CASGPTGRPRYEQYF. DNA of the CDR3: TGTGCTAGTGGCCCTACTGGGAGGCCGCGCTACGAGCAGTACTTC. The chain combines TRBV12-5 with TRBJ2-7; D is perhaps TRBD2 (6 bases). Germline V gives CDR1 LGHNT, CDR2 FRNRAP. The V gene lost 6 bases and the J gene lost 3 bases, with 18 bases spanning the gap. This CDR3 is built from 15 residues.

The V gene is TRBV7-6, the J gene TRBJ1-6; tentatively, D is TRBD1 (5 bases). The germline V gene has CDR1 SGHVS and CDR2 FNYEAQ. V was clipped by 1 base and J by 8 bases, with 15 bases between them. The CDR3 contains 16 residues. The CDR3: CASSLVRGGRDSPLHF. CDR3 coding DNA: TGTGCCAGCAGCTTAGTAAGGGGAGGCCGGGATTCACCCCTCCACTTT. Based on the CDR3 plus reference TRBV7-6 and TRBJ1-6, the full variable domain is GAGVSQSPRYKVTKRGQDVALRCDPISGHVSLYWYRQALGQGPEFLTYFNYEAQQDKSGLPNDRFSAERPEGSISTLTIQRTEQRDSAMYRCASSLVRGGRDSPLHFGNGTRLTVT.

The V gene is TRBV9, the J gene TRBJ2-3; D call uncertain. The V end lost 2 bases, the J end lost 4 bases, and 17 bases lay between the germline ends. This CDR3 comprises 16 residues. Germline V gene lookup returns CDR1 SGDLS and CDR2 YYNGEE. The CDR3 DNA reads as TGTGCCAGCAGCGTTAGTCCACTCAGAGGTGCAGATACGCAGTATTTT. It is translated as CASSVSPLRGADTQYF.

The chain recombines TRBV5-1 with TRBJ2-3; D remains ambiguous. Between the trimmed V and J ends, which lost 0 bases and 2 bases, there was a span of 13 bases. CDR3 size: 16 residues. Germline CDR1 and CDR2: SGHRS and YFSETQ. CDR3 loop: CASSLEGSPVTDTQYF. The CDR3 DNA sequence: TGCGCCAGCAGCTTGGAAGGTAGCCCTGTCACAGATACGCAGTATTTT.

Written as DNA, the CDR3 is TGTGCCAGCAGCTTGGGCCCCGCAGGGCATAGCTATGGCTACACCTTC. Translation: CASSLGPAGHSYGYTF. The chain uses TRBV5-5 and TRBJ1-2, with TRBD1 as a possible D gene (5 bases). V lost 0 bases and J 4 bases, leaving 16 bases between the germline ends. Germline CDR1 SGHKS, CDR2 YYEKEE (reference sequence). This CDR3 contains 16 residues. Combining the CDR3 with reference TRBV5-5 and TRBJ1-2 gives the whole variable domain DAGVTQSPTHLIKTRGQQVTLRCSPISGHKSVSWYQQVLGQGPQFIFQYYEKEERGRGNFPDRFSARQFPNYSSELNVNALLLGDSALYLCASSLGPAGHSYGYTFGSGTRLTVV.

The chain is built from TRBV5-1 and TRBJ2-5; D is unresolved. V shed 2 bases and J shed 5 bases, with 4 bases lying between them. CDR1 SGHRS and CDR2 YFSETQ come from the germline V gene. The CDR3 has 11 residues. The CDR3 is CASSFQETQYF. CDR3 nucleotides: TGCGCCAGCAGCTTCCAGGAGACCCAGTACTTC.

V usage is TRBV7-8 and J usage is TRBJ2-2, with TRBD2 identical over 10 bases. Unmatched junction bases numbered 13, after V lost 0 bases and J lost 6 bases. Germline V CDR1 and CDR2: SGHVS, FQNEAQ. The CDR3 loop spans 19 amino acids. Written as DNA, the CDR3 is TGTGCCAGCAGCTTAGCGCCACTAGCGGGGTCCGTTAGGGCCGGGGAGCTGTTTTTT. The encoded protein is CASSLAPLAGSVRAGELFF.

The V call is TRBV5-4, the J call TRBJ2-7, with no clear D. The CDR3 is 16 amino acids. Trimming pared 4 bases from V and 5 bases from J, leaving 22 bases between. The germline CDR1 and CDR2 sequences are SGHNT and YYREEE (reference sequence). CDR3 in DNA: TGTGCCAGCAGCCCGGATGTTGGGTCAGGTAGGAACGAGCAGTACTTC. Residues: CASSPDVGSGRNEQYF.

This clone was picked up a small number of times. The V gene is TRBV18, the J gene TRBJ1-1; 8 nucleotides match TRBD1. With 3 bases clipped from V and 2 bases from J, the junction kept 20 bases outside the gene matches. Per germline, CDR1 KGHSH and CDR2 LQKENI. The CDR3 has 20 residues. For the CDR3, the DNA is TGTGCCAGCTCACCGAAACTCGACAGGGGTGGGGTTCTCCTCAACACTGAAGCTTTCTTT. Encoded protein: CASSPKLDRGGVLLNTEAFF.

This clone was recorded once. The chain employs TRBV5-4 and TRBJ1-2; 9 bases map to TRBD1. V lost 0 bases to trimming and J lost 7 bases; unmatched junction nucleotides: 4. CDR1 and CDR2 (germline): SGHNT, YYREEE (reference sequence). The CDR3 is 14 amino acids. The CDR3 DNA sequence: TGTGCCAGCAGCTTGGACAGGGGGCTCGGTGGCTACACCTTC. Its translation: CASSLDRGLGGYTF.

The chain employs TRBV20-1 and TRBJ2-3; D may be TRBD1 (5 bases). The CDR3 runs to 16 residues. Trimming removed 3 bases from V and 6 bases from J, with 22 bases in between. Germline V CDR1 and CDR2: DFQATT, SNEGSKA (reference sequence). The CDR3 loop reads CSASAHGRAGRDTQYF. For the CDR3, the DNA is TGCAGTGCTAGTGCTCATGGCAGGGCCGGACGGGATACGCAGTATTTT.

V and J are TRBV4-1 and TRBJ2-5; TRBD1 is a possible D gene (5 bases). CDR3 length: 15 residues. The V gene's germline CDR1 is MGHRA and CDR2 YSYEKL. V was pared by 2 bases and J by 1 base, with 11 bases between. The CDR3 here is CASSQTVRGQETQYF. CDR3 nucleotides: TGCGCCAGCAGCCAAACGGTTAGGGGCCAAGAGACCCAGTACTTC.

This rearrangement joins TRBV7-2 to TRBJ2-3; 9 bases are shared with TRBD2. The CDR3 runs to 15 residues. The germline V gene has CDR1 SGHTA and CDR2 FQGNSA. The V segment lost 2 bases and the J segment 5 bases; nucleotides outside the gene matches: 5. The CDR3 coding sequence is TGTGCCAGCAGCTTACAAGCGGGGGGTATAGATACGCAGTATTTT. Translated: CASSLQAGGIDTQYF.

This chain connects TRBV5-1 to TRBJ2-1; 14 nucleotides align to TRBD2. CDR3 size: 15 residues. V lost 4 bases to trimming and J lost 8 bases; unmatched junction nucleotides: 5. Germline V gene data show CDR1 as SGHRS and CDR2 as YFSETQ. This CDR3 is CASSETSGGAHEQFF. The CDR3 nucleotides are TGCGCCAGCAGCGAGACTAGCGGGGGGGCACATGAGCAGTTCTTC.

The chain links TRBV11-2 to TRBJ1-1; D is possibly TRBD1 (6 bases). Germline CDR1 reads SGHAT; CDR2 reads FQNNGV. The V end was cut by 4 bases, the J end by 5 bases, with 14 bases between. The CDR3 runs to 14 residues. CDR3 sequence: CASSWGPGMTEAFF. The DNA for the CDR3 is TGTGCCAGCAGCTGGGGGCCCGGGATGACTGAAGCTTTCTTT.

This clone has only one observation. This sequence joins TRBV29-1 and TRBJ1-1, with D hard to call. Germline CDR1 and CDR2: SQVTM and ANQGSEA. Trimming removed 6 bases at V and 8 bases at J, with 4 bases between. The CDR3 is made up of 8 amino acids. In DNA form, the CDR3 reads TGCAGCGTGGAGGAAGCTTTCTTT. Translation: CSVEEAFF.

The J gene is TRBJ2-2, the V gene TRBV7-8, with D hard to call. V was pared by 1 base and J by 5 bases, with 11 bases between. This CDR3 is built from 15 residues. CDR1 and CDR2 (germline): SGHVS, FQNEAQ. The CDR3 protein is CASSLVSGGTGELFF. The CDR3 region has the DNA TGTGCCAGCAGCTTAGTATCGGGTGGGACCGGGGAGCTGTTTTTT.

The chain combines TRBV19 with TRBJ2-1, with a tentative D call TRBD1 (6 bases). Trimming removed 4 bases at V and 8 bases at J, with 18 bases between. The CDR3 is 15 residues long. CDR1 is LNHDA and CDR2 is SQIVND in the germline V gene (reference sequence). Here the CDR3 reads CASSTAGTWAYEQFF. The DNA for the CDR3 is TGTGCCAGTAGTACGGCCGGGACATGGGCCTATGAGCAGTTCTTC.

The rearrangement uses TRBV6-6 and TRBJ2-7; D may be TRBD2 (6 bases). There are 14 residues in the CDR3. Germline loops: CDR1 MNHNY, CDR2 SVGAGI (reference sequence). V was clipped by 5 bases and J by 0 bases, with 11 bases between them. The CDR3 sequence: CASSEAGGSYEQYF. The CDR3 DNA reads TGTGCCAGCAGTGAGGCCGGGGGCTCCTACGAGCAGTACTTC.

CDR3 residues: CAWSVTSRNQPQHF. CDR3 in DNA: TGTGCCTGGAGTGTAACCAGTCGCAATCAGCCCCAGCATTTT. The V call is TRBV30, the J call TRBJ1-5; D unclear. Germline CDR1 and CDR2: GTSNPN and SVGIG (reference sequence). Trimming took off 0 bases at V and 2 bases at J, with 8 bases between the two ends. The CDR3 extends over 14 amino acids.

The chain employs TRBV10-3 and TRBJ1-5, with a possible D match to TRBD1 (6 bases). The CDR3 length is 13 residues. Between the trimmed V and J ends, which lost 10 bases and 6 bases, there was a span of 16 bases. Germline CDR1 is ENHRY and CDR2 is SYGVKD. CDR3 sequence reads: CATQYREGQPQHF. The CDR3 bases are TGTGCCACTCAATACAGGGAAGGTCAGCCCCAGCATTTT.

The chain links TRBV7-4 to TRBJ1-5; 7 bases match TRBD1. J lost 3 bases, V lost 5 bases, and 10 bases had no gene match. CDR3 length equals 16 residues. CDR1 is SGHVT and CDR2 is SQSDAQ in the germline V gene. The CDR3 coding sequence is TGTGCCAGCAGCCAAGCCCGGGACAGCAACAATCAGCCCCAGCATTTT. Translating it yields CASSQARDSNNQPQHF.

V usage is TRBV2 and J usage is TRBJ2-1; 11 bases line up with TRBD1. CDR1 and CDR2 (germline): SNHLY, FYNNEI. The CDR3 totals 18 residues. V lost 4 bases and J lost 0; bases outside the gene matches: 8. The CDR3 loop reads CASSGRGQGESSYNEQFF. In nucleotides, the CDR3 is TGTGCCAGCAGTGGGCGGGGACAGGGGGAGAGCTCCTACAATGAGCAGTTCTTC.